These T cell receptor beta chains were read from a single sample in a study of OX40 agonist ivuxolimab in advanced cancers. Sequencing was performed with immunoSEQ multiplex PCR; in TCRdb, only in-frame clones are kept and a portion is missing. The sample consists of about 110,000 clones, more than 70% of them appearing once. Sample: CD4+ or CD8+ T cells sorted from blood, taken in a trial of the OX40 agonist ivuxolimab. The source of these receptors is an adult with an advanced solid tumor such as melanoma, head and neck, liver or kidney cancer. Each CDR3 is given with its conserved first and last residue. D genes are given only for firm matches. Size is omitted from some rows. Given values are once, few, many or a class for expanded clones.

clone_size j_call v_call d_call cdr3_aa cdr3_nt
. TRBJ2-7 TRBV7-2 . CASSRDFIVNYEQYF TGTGCCAGCAGCCGGGACTTCATCGTTAACTACGAGCAGTACTTC
. TRBJ2-1 TRBV19 TRBD1 CASSMGTGNNEQFF TGTGCCAGTAGTATGGGGACAGGGAATAATGAGCAGTTCTTC
. TRBJ1-1 TRBV19 TRBD1 CASTRDRAEDTEAFF TGTGCCAGTACCCGGGACAGGGCTGAGGACACTGAAGCTTTCTTT
. TRBJ2-3 TRBV27 . CASSLGWSTDTQYF TGTGCCAGCAGTCTCGGGTGGAGCACAGATACGCAGTATTTT
. TRBJ2-7 TRBV28 TRBD1 CASSFSPGGVSNAYEQYF TGTGCCAGCAGTTTCTCACCAGGGGGAGTTAGTAACGCCTACGAGCAGTACTTC
. TRBJ1-1 TRBV19 TRBD1 CASSIEGGQWGTEAFF TGTGCCAGTAGTATAGAAGGGGGACAGTGGGGGACTGAAGCTTTCTTT
. TRBJ2-7 TRBV28 . CASSTTSSSHYEQYF TGTGCCAGCTCAACCACCTCTTCCAGCCACTACGAGCAGTACTTC
. TRBJ1-1 TRBV9 . CASSLQPFDTEAFF TGTGCCAGCAGCCTCCAGCCTTTTGACACTGAAGCTTTCTTT
. TRBJ2-7 TRBV5-1 . CASSLSMGEQYF TGCGCCAGCAGCTTGAGTATGGGCGAGCAGTACTTC
. TRBJ2-5 TRBV11-3 . CASSLGGQETQYF TGTGCCAGCAGCCTGGGGGGCCAAGAGACCCAGTACTTC
. TRBJ1-2 TRBV5-4 . CASSLDPGAGGYTF TGTGCCAGCAGCTTGGATCCAGGGGCAGGTGGCTACACCTTC
. TRBJ2-7 TRBV5-4 . CASSPGRGDYEQYF TGTGCCAGCAGCCCTGGTAGGGGGGACTACGAGCAGTACTTC
. TRBJ1-1 TRBV7-2 . CASSLTGRANTEAFF TGTGCCAGCAGCTTAACGGGGAGGGCGAACACTGAAGCTTTCTTT
. TRBJ2-7 TRBV12-5 . CASGLDARHYEQYF TGTGCTAGTGGTTTGGACGCCCGACACTACGAGCAGTACTTC
. TRBJ1-5 TRBV5-5 . CASSLGQGRQPQHF TGTGCCAGCAGCTTGGGCCAGGGGCGTCAGCCCCAGCATTTT
once TRBJ2-3 TRBV18 . CASSPPVTDTQYF TGTGCCAGCTCACCACCGGTTACAGATACGCAGTATTTT
. TRBJ2-1 TRBV28 . CASSQPSYNEQFF TGTGCCAGCAGTCAACCCAGCTACAATGAGCAGTTCTTC
. TRBJ1-2 TRBV6-5 . CASSEFAPAVGYTF TGTGCCAGCAGTGAATTTGCGCCCGCTGTAGGCTACACCTTC
. TRBJ2-7 TRBV28 . CASSLIPYEQYF TGTGCCAGCAGTTTAATCCCCTACGAGCAGTACTTC
few TRBJ2-2 TRBV11-2 . CASSLDSSGELFF TGTGCCAGCAGCCTGGACAGCTCCGGGGAGCTGTTTTTT
. TRBJ2-2 TRBV4-2 TRBD2 CASSQSTGLAGGETGELFF TGTGCCAGCAGCCAATCCACGGGGCTAGCGGGGGGTGAAACCGGGGAGCTGTTTTTT
. TRBJ2-7 TRBV5-4 TRBD1 CASSLVGQGAEEQYF TGTGCCAGCAGCTTGGTGGGACAGGGGGCTGAAGAGCAGTACTTC
once TRBJ2-1 TRBV27 TRBD2 CASRTSGRHEQFF TGTGCCAGCAGGACTAGCGGGAGGCATGAGCAGTTCTTC
many TRBJ1-1 TRBV5-6 TRBD1 CASTGDRGRNTEAFF TGTGCCAGCACTGGGGACAGGGGCCGAAACACTGAAGCTTTCTTT
once TRBJ1-4 TRBV2 . CASSEAPEGLEKLFF TGTGCCAGCAGTGAAGCGCCCGAGGGGCTTGAAAAACTGTTTTTT
few TRBJ1-5 TRBV28 . CASSELQSQPQHF TGTGCCAGCAGTGAACTACAGAGCCAGCCCCAGCATTTT
many TRBJ1-6 TRBV7-2 . CASSLSTGSRNSPLHF TGTGCCAGCAGCTTATCCACAGGGAGTCGGAATTCACCCCTCCACTTT
. TRBJ2-5 TRBV9 . CASSPDRLQETQYF TGTGCCAGCAGCCCCGACAGGTTACAAGAGACCCAGTACTTC
. TRBJ1-3 TRBV18 . CASSPGTGGNTIYF TGTGCCAGCTCACCCGGGACGGGAGGAAACACCATATATTTT
. TRBJ1-3 TRBV6-5 . CASTPQTDSGNTIYF TGTGCCAGCACCCCGCAGACTGACTCTGGAAACACCATATATTTT
. TRBJ2-1 TRBV11-3 TRBD1 CASSDQGQGNGEQFF TGTGCCAGCAGCGACCAGGGACAGGGAAACGGTGAGCAGTTCTTC
. TRBJ2-3 TRBV25-1 . CASSESGTDTQYF TGTGCCAGCAGTGAATCCGGAACAGATACGCAGTATTTT
. TRBJ2-1 TRBV7-2 . CASTKPDVYNEQFF TGTGCCAGCACCAAACCGGACGTTTACAATGAGCAGTTCTTC
. TRBJ2-7 TRBV14 TRBD2 CASSHGGRERGSYEQYF TGTGCCAGCAGCCACGGCGGGCGGGAGCGCGGGTCCTACGAGCAGTACTTC
once TRBJ2-1 TRBV5-1 TRBD2 CASSLPPLAGGPSYNEQFF TGCGCCAGCAGCCTACCTCCACTAGCGGGGGGGCCATCATACAATGAGCAGTTCTTC
. TRBJ1-1 TRBV7-2 . CASSLDRRGTEAFF TGTGCCAGCAGCTTAGACCGACGCGGCACTGAAGCTTTCTTT
. TRBJ2-7 TRBV5-1 TRBD1 CASSFGTGGYEQYF TGCGCCAGCAGCTTCGGGACAGGGGGCTACGAGCAGTACTTC
. TRBJ1-5 TRBV4-2 . CASSQETRIDQPQHF TGTGCCAGCAGCCAAGAAACCCGGATCGATCAGCCCCAGCATTTT
. TRBJ1-2 TRBV29-1 TRBD1 CSVDPPLDRSDYGYTF TGCAGCGTTGACCCCCCCCTGGACAGGTCTGACTATGGCTACACCTTC
. TRBJ1-2 TRBV7-2 . CASSLGGEGYGYTF TGTGCCAGCAGCTTAGGGGGGGAAGGCTATGGCTACACCTTC
. TRBJ2-3 TRBV7-2 . CASSPHAGFTDTQYF TGTGCCAGCAGCCCCCACGCAGGGTTCACAGATACGCAGTATTTT
. TRBJ1-1 TRBV15 . CATTPSTGGNTEAFF TGTGCCACCACCCCCTCGACAGGCGGAAACACTGAAGCTTTCTTT
. TRBJ2-7 TRBV13 TRBD2 CASSRGGLADTYEQYF TGTGCCAGCAGCCGGGGGGGACTAGCGGACACCTACGAGCAGTACTTC
. TRBJ2-5 TRBV7-9 . CASSSQETQYF TGTGCCAGCAGCTCCCAAGAGACCCAGTACTTC
. TRBJ2-1 TRBV6-6 TRBD1 CASRRQGIYDEQFF TGTGCCAGCAGACGACAGGGAATTTACGATGAGCAGTTCTTC
. TRBJ1-1 TRBV19 . CASSSKLNTEAFF TGTGCCAGTAGTTCGAAGTTGAACACTGAAGCTTTCTTT
. TRBJ2-2 TRBV19 . CASRGDFANTGELFF TGTGCCAGTAGGGGGGACTTCGCGAACACCGGGGAGCTGTTTTTT
. TRBJ1-4 TRBV19 TRBD1 CASSPPLGQANEKLFF TGTGCCAGTAGTCCCCCTCTAGGACAGGCTAATGAAAAACTGTTTTTT
. TRBJ2-1 TRBV29-1 TRBD2 CSAQGSPGGTYNEQFF TGCAGCGCCCAAGGGTCCCCGGGAGGGACCTACAATGAGCAGTTCTTC
many TRBJ1-5 TRBV4-2 . CASSQAPGHLTNQPQHF TGTGCCAGCAGCCAGGCTCCGGGACATCTAACTAATCAGCCCCAGCATTTT
. TRBJ2-3 TRBV5-1 . CASSLRQGTDTQYF TGCGCCAGCAGCTTAAGACAGGGCACAGATACGCAGTATTTT
. TRBJ1-5 TRBV28 . CASRYMERQPQHF TGTGCCAGCCGATACATGGAGCGCCAGCCCCAGCATTTT
. TRBJ2-5 TRBV2 TRBD1 CALSREGTDRSETQYF TGTGCCCTCAGTAGGGAAGGGACAGACCGCTCAGAGACCCAGTACTTC
. TRBJ1-4 TRBV5-8 . CASSNTGREKLFF TGTGCCAGCAGCAATACCGGACGGGAAAAACTGTTTTTT
once TRBJ2-7 TRBV30 . CAWNRQSSYEQYF TGTGCCTGGAATAGACAGTCCTCCTACGAGCAGTACTTC
. TRBJ2-1 TRBV5-4 . CASSLAGGDSGFF TGTGCCAGCAGCTTGGCCGGGGGCGACTCCGGGTTCTTC
. TRBJ1-1 TRBV7-9 . CASSLNRAPFRGTEAFF TGTGCCAGCAGCTTGAACCGGGCTCCTTTTAGAGGCACTGAAGCTTTCTTT
. TRBJ2-7 TRBV19 TRBD1 CASSRTGLNAYEQYF TGTGCCAGTAGTAGGACAGGGCTAAACGCCTACGAGCAGTACTTC
. TRBJ2-1 TRBV30 TRBD2 CAWSHRLAGGPSEFF TGTGCCTGGAGTCACAGACTAGCGGGAGGCCCTAGTGAGTTCTTC
. TRBJ2-3 TRBV13 . CASSLGTRREYF TGTGCCAGCAGCTTAGGGACCCGAAGGGAGTATTTT